This TCR beta chain was captured in a study of shared clonotypes between healthy human individuals. Study overall: Contributing individuals were two females and a few males aged 18 to 49.

Germline values: CDR1 KGHSH, CDR2 LQKENI. The CDR3 is 12 amino acids. Trimming shortened V by 3 bases and J by 10 bases, and 10 bases separated the two germline ends. Donors were Caucasian adults residing in Nashville, Tennessee, USA. Sequenced by immunoSEQ multiplex PCR; TCRdb stores in-frame clones only, minus some. The sample carries fewer than 1.6 million clones, 97% to 99% recorded once. Sequenced input: naive CD4+ T cells sorted from blood. As for subset: CD45RA+ positively selected. The receptor was isolated from a man aged 25 to 40 in good health. This rearrangement joins TRBV18 to TRBJ2-1; D is uncertain. The CDR3 bases are TGTGCCAGCTCACCTCTTGTAGCAGAGCAGTTCTTC. This translates into CASSPLVAEQFF.